This T cell receptor beta chain came from a study of blood T cell repertoires in COVID-19 (dated by TCRdb to the early 2020s). Regarding the complete study: Samples covering the acute and convalescent phases of COVID-19 were provided by collaborators in the United States, Italy and Spain. The prospective study material was composed of cDNA or gDNA derived from T cells, B-cell-depleted T cells, or PBMCs. Subjects who had been exposed to COVID-19, were actively infected with it, or had recovered from it provided the deeply sampled blood TCRbeta repertoires that made up the dataset. The repertoires were released in a freely available public database intended as a resource for research on the immune response to SARS-CoV-2. The samples were drawn from two sources: the first 160 participants of the ongoing ImmuneRACE study, and some 1,300 subjects contributed by 6 global collaborators. A de-identified subject ID, COVID-19 status, age in years and sex were almost always included in the sample metadata. Where available, HLA class I and class II types were taken from metadata supplied by the sample provider and were not determined by assay-based typing. Results the study describes overall, beyond this receptor: The amount of clinical and demographic metadata varied by source and participant and was provided uncurated.

Participants in the prospective study were enrolled through a virtual design, were aged about 18 to 90 years, and lived in 20 to 30 United States geographic areas. In the prospective study, participants were assigned to cohorts based on the clinical history participants reported in a screening survey and a study questionnaire. ImmuneRACE Cohort 3 recovered participants were defined by two consecutive negative NP/OP PCR tests, healthcare professional clearance, or symptom resolution. In the prospective study, mobile phlebotomists collected whole blood, serum and a nasopharyngeal or oropharyngeal swab from each participant. Additional blood draws and questionnaires over an approximately 2-month period could optionally be provided by prospective study participants. Before DNA extraction, prospective study blood samples were shipped either frozen or at room temperature. The immunoSEQ Assay, a bias-controlled multiplex PCR, was used to amplify TCRbeta CDR3 regions from genomic DNA. From the authors' description of their analysis: The number of nucleated cells in each sample was estimated by amplification of reference gene primers within the assay. To quantify the absolute abundance of each unique TCRbeta CDR3 rearrangement, sequence reads were collapsed and filtered. For each sample, productive Simpson clonality was calculated as the square root of Simpson's diversity index over productive rearrangements. TCRdb holds this immuneACCESS table with in-frame rearrangements only. Some clones are missing; in checked studies, unresolved V genes explain under half, and the rest has no known cause. The D gene and trimming were derived from the DNA, and the V and J assignments and clone size from that table. The sample records about 400,000 clones, around 92% of which are singletons. The ten largest clones take up about 1.7% of the sample.

The CDR3 covers 15 residues, taking in both the cysteine and the phenylalanine. The sequence is cut down to CDR3 DNA, 45 bases in frame from base 1. CDR1 and CDR2 were assigned from the germline V gene as MGHDK and SYGVNS. The junction shows trimming of 4 bases on V and 4 bases on J, and the gene matches do not reach 6 bases of it. To note about this clone: There is no known antigen for this receptor. The sample holds no much larger clone one base away, and base qualities are not on file.

The receptor was isolated from a woman aged 25 to 39 who had recovered from COVID-19. Rearrangement joined TRBV25-1 to TRBJ1-5; 8 middle bases align to TRBD1. The sequenced sample consisted of PBMCs or T cells enriched from blood (not recorded which). The nucleotide sequence is given as TGTGCCAGCAGTGCTGGGACAGGCCCAAATCAGCCCCAGCATTTT. Its translation is CASSAGTGPNQPQHF.